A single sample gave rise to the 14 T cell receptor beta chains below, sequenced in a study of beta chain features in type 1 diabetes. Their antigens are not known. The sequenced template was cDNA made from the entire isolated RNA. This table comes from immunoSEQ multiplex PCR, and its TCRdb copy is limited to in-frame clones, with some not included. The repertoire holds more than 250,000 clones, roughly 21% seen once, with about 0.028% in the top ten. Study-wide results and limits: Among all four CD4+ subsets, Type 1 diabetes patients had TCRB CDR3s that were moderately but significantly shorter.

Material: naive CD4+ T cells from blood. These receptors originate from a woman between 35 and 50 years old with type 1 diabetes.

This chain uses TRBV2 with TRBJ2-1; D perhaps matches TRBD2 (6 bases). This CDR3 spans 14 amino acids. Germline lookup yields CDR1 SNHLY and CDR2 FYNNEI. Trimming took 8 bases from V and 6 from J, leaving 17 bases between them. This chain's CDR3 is CASGGIRRGNEQFF. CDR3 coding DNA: TGTGCCAGCGGAGGCATCAGGCGGGGCAATGAGCAGTTCTTC. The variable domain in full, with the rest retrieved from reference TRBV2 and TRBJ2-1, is EPEVTQTPSHQVTQMGQEVILRCVPISNHLYFYWYRQILGQKVEFLVSFYNNEISEKSEIFDDQFSVERPDGSNFTLKIRSTKLEDSAMYFCASGGIRRGNEQFFGPGTRLTVL.

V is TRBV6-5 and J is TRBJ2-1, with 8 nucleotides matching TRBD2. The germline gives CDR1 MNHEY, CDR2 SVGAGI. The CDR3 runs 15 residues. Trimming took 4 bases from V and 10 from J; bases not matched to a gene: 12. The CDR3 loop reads CASSWGLDSSGEQFF. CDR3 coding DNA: TGTGCCAGCAGTTGGGGACTAGATTCCTCCGGGGAGCAGTTCTTC.

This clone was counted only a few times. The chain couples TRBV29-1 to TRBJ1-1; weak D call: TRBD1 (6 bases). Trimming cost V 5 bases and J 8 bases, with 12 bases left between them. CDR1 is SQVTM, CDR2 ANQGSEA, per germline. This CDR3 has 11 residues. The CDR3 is CSVKTGMEAFF. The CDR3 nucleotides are TGCAGCGTTAAAACAGGGATGGAAGCTTTCTTT.

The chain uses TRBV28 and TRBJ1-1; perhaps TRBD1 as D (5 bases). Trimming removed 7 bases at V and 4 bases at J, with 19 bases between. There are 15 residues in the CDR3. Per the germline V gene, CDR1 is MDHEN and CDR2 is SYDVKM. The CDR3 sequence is CASIRVRTKGTEAFF. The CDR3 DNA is TGTGCCAGCATCCGGGTCCGGACAAAAGGCACTGAAGCTTTCTTT. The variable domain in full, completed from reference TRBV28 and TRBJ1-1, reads DVKVTQSSRYLVKRTGEKVFLECVQDMDHENMFWYRQDPGLGLRLIYFSYDVKMKEKGDIPEGYSVSREKKERFSLILESASTNQTSMYLCASIRVRTKGTEAFFGQGTRLTVV.

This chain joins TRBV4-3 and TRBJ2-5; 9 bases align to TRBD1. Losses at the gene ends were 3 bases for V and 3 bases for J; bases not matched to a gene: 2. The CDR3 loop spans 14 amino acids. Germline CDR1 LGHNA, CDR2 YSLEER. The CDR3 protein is CASSQGQGKETQYF. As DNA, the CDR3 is TGCGCCAGCAGCCAGGGACAGGGAAAAGAGACCCAGTACTTC.

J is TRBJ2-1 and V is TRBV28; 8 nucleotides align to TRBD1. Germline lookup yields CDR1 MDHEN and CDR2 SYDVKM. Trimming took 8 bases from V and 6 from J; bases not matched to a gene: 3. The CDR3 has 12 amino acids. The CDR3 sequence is CASQGAGNEQFF. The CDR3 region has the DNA TGTGCCAGCCAGGGGGCGGGCAATGAGCAGTTCTTC.

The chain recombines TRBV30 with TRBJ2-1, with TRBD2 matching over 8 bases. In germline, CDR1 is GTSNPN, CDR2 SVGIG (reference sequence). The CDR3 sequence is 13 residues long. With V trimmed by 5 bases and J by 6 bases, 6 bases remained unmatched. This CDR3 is CAWAPREANEQFF. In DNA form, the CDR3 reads TGTGCCTGGGCTCCGCGGGAGGCCAATGAGCAGTTCTTC.

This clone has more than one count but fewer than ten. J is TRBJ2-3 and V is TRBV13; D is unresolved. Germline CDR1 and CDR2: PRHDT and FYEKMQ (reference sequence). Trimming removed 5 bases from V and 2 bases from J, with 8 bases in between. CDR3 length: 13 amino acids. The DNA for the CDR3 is TGTGCCAGCAGCCCCCTTCCCACAGATACGCAGTATTTT. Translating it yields CASSPLPTDTQYF.

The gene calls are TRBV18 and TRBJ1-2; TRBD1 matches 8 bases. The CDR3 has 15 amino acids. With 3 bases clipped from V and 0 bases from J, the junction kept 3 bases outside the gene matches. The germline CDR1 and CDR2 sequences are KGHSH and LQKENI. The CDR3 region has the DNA TGTGCCAGCTCACCTGGACAGGGAGCTAACTATGGCTACACCTTC. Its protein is CASSPGQGANYGYTF.

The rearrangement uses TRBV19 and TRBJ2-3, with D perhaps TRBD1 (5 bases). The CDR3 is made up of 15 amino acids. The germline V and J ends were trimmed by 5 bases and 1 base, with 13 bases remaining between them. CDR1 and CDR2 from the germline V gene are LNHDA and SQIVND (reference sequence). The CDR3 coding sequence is TGTGCCAGTAGTGCACAGGATCTGGGCACAGATACGCAGTATTTT. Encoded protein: CASSAQDLGTDTQYF.

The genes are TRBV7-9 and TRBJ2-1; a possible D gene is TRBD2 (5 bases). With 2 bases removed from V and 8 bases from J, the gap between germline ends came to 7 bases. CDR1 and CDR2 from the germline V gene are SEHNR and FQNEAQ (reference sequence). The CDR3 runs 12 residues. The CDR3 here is CASSLSGDEQFF. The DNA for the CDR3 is TGTGCCAGCAGCTTATCCGGGGATGAGCAGTTCTTC.

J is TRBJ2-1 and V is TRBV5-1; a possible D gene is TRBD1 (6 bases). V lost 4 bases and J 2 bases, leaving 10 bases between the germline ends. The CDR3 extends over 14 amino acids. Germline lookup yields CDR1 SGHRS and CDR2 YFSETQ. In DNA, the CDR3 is TGCGCCAGCAGCCCGGGACAAGCCTACAATGAGCAGTTCTTC. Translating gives CASSPGQAYNEQFF.

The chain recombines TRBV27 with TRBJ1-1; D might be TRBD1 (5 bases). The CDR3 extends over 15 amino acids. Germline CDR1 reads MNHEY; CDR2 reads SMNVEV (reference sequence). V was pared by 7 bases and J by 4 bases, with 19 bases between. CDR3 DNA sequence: TGTGCCAGCATTAAATCCAGGGAAAGGTTCACTGAAGCTTTCTTT. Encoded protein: CASIKSRERFTEAFF.

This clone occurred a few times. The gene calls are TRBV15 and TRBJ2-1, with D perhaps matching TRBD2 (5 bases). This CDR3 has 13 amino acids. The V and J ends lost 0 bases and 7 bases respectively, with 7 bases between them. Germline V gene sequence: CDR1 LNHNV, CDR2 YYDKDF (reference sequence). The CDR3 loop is CATSREGRNEQFF. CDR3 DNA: TGTGCCACCAGCAGAGAAGGGAGAAATGAGCAGTTCTTC.